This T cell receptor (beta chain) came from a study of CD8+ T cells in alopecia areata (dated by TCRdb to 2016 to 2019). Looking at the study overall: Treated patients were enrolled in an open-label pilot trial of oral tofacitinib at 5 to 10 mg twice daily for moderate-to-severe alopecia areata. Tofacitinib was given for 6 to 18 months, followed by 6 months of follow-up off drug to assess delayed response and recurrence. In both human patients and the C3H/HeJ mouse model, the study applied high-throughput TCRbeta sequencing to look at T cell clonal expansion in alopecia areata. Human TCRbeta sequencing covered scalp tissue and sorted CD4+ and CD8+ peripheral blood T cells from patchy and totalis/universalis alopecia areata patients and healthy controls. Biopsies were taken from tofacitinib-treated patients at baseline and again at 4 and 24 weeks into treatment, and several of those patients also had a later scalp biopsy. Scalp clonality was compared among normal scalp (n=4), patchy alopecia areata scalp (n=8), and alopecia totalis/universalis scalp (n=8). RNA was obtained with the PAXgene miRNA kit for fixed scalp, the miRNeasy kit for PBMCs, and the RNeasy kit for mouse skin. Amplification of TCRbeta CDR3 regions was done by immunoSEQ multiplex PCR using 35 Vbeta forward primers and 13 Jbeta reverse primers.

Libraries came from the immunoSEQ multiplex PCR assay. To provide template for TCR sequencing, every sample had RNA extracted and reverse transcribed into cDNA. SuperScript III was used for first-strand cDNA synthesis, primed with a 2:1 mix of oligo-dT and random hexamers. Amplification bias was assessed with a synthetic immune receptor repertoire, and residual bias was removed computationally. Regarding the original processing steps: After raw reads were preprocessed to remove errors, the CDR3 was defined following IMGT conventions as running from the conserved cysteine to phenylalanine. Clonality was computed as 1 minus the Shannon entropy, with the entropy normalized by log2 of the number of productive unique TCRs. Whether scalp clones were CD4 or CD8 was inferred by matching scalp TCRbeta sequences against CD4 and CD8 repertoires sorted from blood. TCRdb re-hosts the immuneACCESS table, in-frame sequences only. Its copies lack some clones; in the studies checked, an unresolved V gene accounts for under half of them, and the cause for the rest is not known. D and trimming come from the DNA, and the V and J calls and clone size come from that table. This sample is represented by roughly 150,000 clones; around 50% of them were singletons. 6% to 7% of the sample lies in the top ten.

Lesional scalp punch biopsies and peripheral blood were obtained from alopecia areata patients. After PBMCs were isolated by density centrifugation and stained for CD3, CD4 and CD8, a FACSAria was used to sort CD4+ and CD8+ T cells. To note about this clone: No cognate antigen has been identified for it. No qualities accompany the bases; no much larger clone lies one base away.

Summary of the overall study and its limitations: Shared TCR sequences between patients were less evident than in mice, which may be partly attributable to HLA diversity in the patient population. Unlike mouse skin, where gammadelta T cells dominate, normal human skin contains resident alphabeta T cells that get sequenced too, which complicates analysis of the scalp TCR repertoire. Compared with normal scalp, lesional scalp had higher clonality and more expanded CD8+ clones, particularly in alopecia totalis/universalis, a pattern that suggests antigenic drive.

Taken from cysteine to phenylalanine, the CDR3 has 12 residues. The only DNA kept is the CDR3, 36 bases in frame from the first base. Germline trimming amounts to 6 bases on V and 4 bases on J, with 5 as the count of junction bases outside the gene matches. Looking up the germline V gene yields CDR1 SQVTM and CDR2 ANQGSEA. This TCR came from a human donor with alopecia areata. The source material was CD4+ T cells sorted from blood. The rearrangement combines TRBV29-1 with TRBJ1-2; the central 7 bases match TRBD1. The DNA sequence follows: TGCAGCGTATTGGACAGGTTCTATGGCTACACCTTC. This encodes CSVLDRFYGYTF.